The clone carrying this TCR beta chain was seen only once. This CDR3 has 11 amino acids. Germline CDR1 ENHRY, CDR2 SYGVKD. V dropped 3 bases and J dropped 5 bases, with 4 bases sitting between them. These data belong to a study of OX40 agonist ivuxolimab in advanced cancers. TCRdb keeps only in-frame clones here, not all; method: immunoSEQ multiplex PCR. The sample lists 50,000 to 70,000 clones; roughly nine tenths were seen once. The TCR was taken from an adult with an advanced solid tumor such as melanoma, head and neck, liver or kidney cancer. The chain recombines TRBV10-3 with TRBJ1-1; no reliable D call. The starting material was CD4+ or CD8+ T cells sorted from blood, obtained in a trial of the OX40 agonist ivuxolimab. The CDR3 reads CAISDLTEAFF. CDR3 nucleotide sequence: TGTGCCATCAGTGACTTAACTGAAGCTTTCTTT.